These 27 T cell receptor beta chains share one sample of origin, sequenced in a study of T cell responses to AZD1222 COVID-19 vaccine. Produced via immunoSEQ multiplex PCR; TCRdb's table is partial and in-frame only. The sample yields approximately 110,000 clones, roughly 90% seen once. This material consisted of peripheral blood, taken on day 0 of AZD1222 vaccination. These receptors all stem from an adult in good health.

This clone was found a few times. The rearrangement joins TRBV6-5 to TRBJ2-2; no clear D gene. V gave up 7 bases and J gave up 7 bases, with 10 bases separating them. This CDR3 region has 12 residues. CDR1 and CDR2 from the germline V gene are MNHEY and SVGAGI. The CDR3 sequence is CASNVGFGELFF. The CDR3 DNA sequence: TGTGCCAGCAACGTGGGTTTCGGGGAGCTGTTTTTT.

This clone has just one count. The V call is TRBV12-3 or TRBV12-4, the J call TRBJ1-2; D unclear. V shed 6 bases and J shed 2 bases, with 10 bases lying between them. This CDR3 is built from 13 residues. CDR3 protein: CASRFDDNYGYTF. The CDR3 bases are TGTGCCAGCAGATTCGACGACAACTATGGCTACACCTTC.

This chain connects TRBV3-1 (or the pseudogene TRBV3-2) to TRBJ2-3; D may be TRBD2 (5 bases). Germline values: CDR1 LGHDT, CDR2 YNNKEL (reference sequence). The CDR3 consists of 20 residues. The V and J ends lost 4 bases and 8 bases respectively, with 34 bases between them. In DNA form, the CDR3 reads TGTGCCAGCAGCCCCCGGGTGGTAGCGACCTTCCAGGCGAAAGTGCCTACGCAGTATTTT. Its translation: CASSPRVVATFQAKVPTQYF.

The V gene is TRBV28, the J gene TRBJ1-5; TRBD1 might be the D (6 bases). Germline assignment: CDR1 MDHEN and CDR2 SYDVKM. The CDR3 is 15 amino acids. V dropped 8 bases and J dropped 3 bases, with 17 bases sitting between them. The CDR3 DNA follows: TGTGCCAGCTGGGGCAGTTGGGGGCTCAATCAGCCCCAGCATTTT. Its protein is CASWGSWGLNQPQHF.

This chain links TRBV30 with TRBJ1-5; unclear D gene. The ends were cut back, 5 bases at V and 10 bases at J, with 15 bases in the middle. Germline V gives CDR1 GTSNPN, CDR2 SVGIG (reference sequence). CDR3 length: 12 amino acids. The CDR3 loop reads CAWRKDSGPQHF. CDR3 bases: TGTGCCTGGCGAAAGGATTCAGGACCCCAGCATTTT.

V is TRBV30 and J is TRBJ1-1; tentatively, D is TRBD1 (6 bases). Germline values: CDR1 GTSNPN, CDR2 SVGIG (reference sequence). Trimming cost V 5 bases and J 2 bases, with 15 bases left between them. CDR3 length: 14 amino acids. CDR3 protein: CAWGRGFRNTEAFF. The CDR3 DNA reads as TGTGCCTGGGGCAGGGGATTTAGAAACACTGAAGCTTTCTTT.

The rearrangement uses TRBV11-1 and TRBJ1-3; TRBD1 agrees at 7 bases. This CDR3 comprises 13 residues. Germline lookup yields CDR1 SGHAT and CDR2 FQDESV (reference sequence). The trim removed 6 bases at V and 4 bases at J, leaving 3 bases unmatched. The CDR3 sequence: CASSRQGGNTIYF. In DNA, the CDR3 is TGTGCCAGCAGTCGACAGGGAGGAAACACCATATATTTT.

The chain carries TRBV6-1 and TRBJ2-7; D is possibly TRBD1 (5 bases). There are 17 residues in the CDR3. The germline gives CDR1 MNHNS, CDR2 SASEGT. The V and J ends lost 3 bases and 5 bases respectively, with 23 bases between them. The DNA for the CDR3 is TGTGCCAGCAGTGATCAGTGGTACAGGACATCAGGGAACGAGCAGTACTTC. Its protein is CASSDQWYRTSGNEQYF.

The rearrangement uses TRBV12-3 or TRBV12-4 and TRBJ2-5, with D possibly being TRBD1 (5 bases). V gave up 1 base and J gave up 7 bases, with 10 bases separating them. This CDR3 is built from 13 residues. The CDR3: CASSLDVGRTQYF. CDR3 DNA: TGTGCCAGCAGTTTAGATGTGGGGCGGACCCAGTACTTC.

The V gene is TRBV7-9, the J gene TRBJ2-1, with D possibly TRBD2 on 6 matching bases. Trimming removed 3 bases from V and 9 bases from J, with 18 bases in between. In germline, CDR1 is SEHNR, CDR2 FQNEAQ (reference sequence). CDR3 length equals 15 residues. In DNA form, the CDR3 reads TGTGCCAGCAGCTTCTTAGCGGTCCCGGGCTTTGAGCAGTTCTTC. Translating it yields CASSFLAVPGFEQFF.

V usage is TRBV19 and J usage is TRBJ2-1, with D perhaps being TRBD1 or TRBD2 (6 bases each). Germline CDR1 reads LNHDA; CDR2 reads SQIVND (reference sequence). The germline V and J ends were trimmed by 3 bases and 6 bases, with 15 bases remaining between them. This CDR3 is built from 15 residues. For the CDR3, the DNA is TGTGCCAGTAGTATTGGGGGGCGGCAAGGCAATGAGCAGTTCTTC. Translated, it gives CASSIGGRQGNEQFF.

The V and J genes are TRBV12-5 and TRBJ2-1; D unclear. The CDR3 totals 14 residues. Per germline, CDR1 LGHNT and CDR2 FRNRAP. Trimming took 3 bases from V and 6 from J, leaving 12 bases between them. DNA for the CDR3: TGTGCTAGTGGTTTCAATGCAGGCCCCAATGAGCAGTTCTTC. Translated, it gives CASGFNAGPNEQFF. Using reference TRBV12-5 and TRBJ2-1 for the parts outside the CDR3, the full variable domain is DARVTQTPRHKVTEMGQEVTMRCQPILGHNTVFWYRQTMMQGLELLAYFRNRAPLDDSGMPKDRFSAEMPDATLATLKIQPSEPRDSAVYFCASGFNAGPNEQFFGPGTRLTVL.

The genes are TRBV28 and TRBJ1-2; TRBD1 might be the D (5 bases). The length of the CDR3 is 13 residues. Germline CDR1 reads MDHEN; CDR2 reads SYDVKM. V was clipped by 6 bases and J by 8 bases, with 16 bases between them. CDR3: CASSRGESGGYTF. The CDR3 nucleotides read TGTGCCAGCAGCAGAGGGGAATCAGGCGGCTACACCTTC.

This chain connects TRBV18 to TRBJ2-7; tentatively, D is TRBD1 or TRBD2 (5 bases each). Germline CDR1 is KGHSH and CDR2 is LQKENI. This CDR3 is built from 14 residues. V lost 5 bases and J 4 bases, leaving 15 bases between the germline ends. As DNA, the CDR3 is TGTGCCAGCTCAGCCGGGACCGGACTTTACGAGCAGTACTTC. It translates to CASSAGTGLYEQYF. The full variable domain, in which reference TRBV18 and TRBJ2-7 provide the parts outside the CDR3, is NAGVMQNPRHLVRRRGQEARLRCSPMKGHSHVYWYRQLPEEGLKFMVYLQKENIIDESGMPKERFSAEFPKEGPSILRIQQVVRGDSAAYFCASSAGTGLYEQYFGPGTRLTVT.

V usage is TRBV3-1 (or the pseudogene TRBV3-2) and J usage is TRBJ1-2; D remains unclear. The CDR3 totals 15 residues. V lost 4 bases and J 8 bases, leaving 20 bases between the germline ends. The germline V gene encodes CDR1 LGHDT and CDR2 YNNKEL (reference sequence). This CDR3 is CASSPQDAGWKGYTF. The CDR3 nucleotides read TGTGCCAGCAGCCCTCAGGATGCGGGCTGGAAGGGCTACACCTTC.

The chain has TRBV2 and TRBJ2-5, with D tentatively TRBD1 (6 bases). The CDR3 totals 14 residues. V lost 5 bases to trimming and J lost 5 bases, with 15 bases between them. In germline, CDR1 is SNHLY, CDR2 FYNNEI. The DNA of the CDR3 is TGTGCCAGCAGTCAGGGGCCGGGCAGGGAGACCCAGTACTTC. Its protein product is CASSQGPGRETQYF.

The rearrangement links TRBV19 to TRBJ1-1; 7 nucleotides align to TRBD1. Trimming removed 8 bases from V and 1 base from J; junction bases left unmatched: 10. The germline V gene has CDR1 LNHDA and CDR2 SQIVND (reference sequence). The CDR3 runs to 15 residues. The chain's CDR3 is CASLKKTGRNTEAFF. The CDR3 nucleotides are TGTGCCAGTCTTAAAAAGACAGGGAGGAACACTGAAGCTTTCTTT.

This clone came up a few times. This chain connects TRBV3-1 (or the pseudogene TRBV3-2) to TRBJ1-5; D possibly corresponds to TRBD1 (5 bases). The V end was cut by 1 base, the J end by 4 bases, with 8 bases between. CDR1 is LGHDT and CDR2 is YNNKEL in the germline V gene (reference sequence). The CDR3 runs to 14 residues. The CDR3 spells CASSQAGGNQPQHF. The CDR3 bases are TGTGCCAGCAGCCAAGCGGGGGGGAATCAGCCCCAGCATTTT.

Written as DNA, the CDR3 is TGTGCCAGCAGGCCCAAAGGGGCTGAAGCTTTCTTT. The encoded protein is CASRPKGAEAFF. V gene TRBV7-9 combines with J gene TRBJ1-1; TRBD1 is a possible D gene (5 bases). The CDR3 is 12 residues long. Germline V gene data show CDR1 as SEHNR and CDR2 as FQNEAQ (reference sequence). V was cut by 6 bases and J by 6 bases, with 11 bases left in between.

The rearrangement links TRBV6-5 to TRBJ1-1, with 11 nucleotides matching TRBD1. With V trimmed by 8 bases and J by 3 bases, 5 bases remained unmatched. The CDR3 runs to 14 residues. Germline V gene lookup returns CDR1 MNHEY and CDR2 SVGAGI. The CDR3 here is CASGQGAWYTEAFF. CDR3 bases: TGTGCCAGCGGACAGGGGGCTTGGTACACTGAAGCTTTCTTT.

The chain employs TRBV30 and TRBJ2-1; perhaps TRBD1 as D (6 bases). This CDR3 has 14 amino acids. CDR1 and CDR2 (germline): GTSNPN, SVGIG (reference sequence). V gave up 7 bases and J gave up 4 bases, with 17 bases separating them. The CDR3 region has the DNA TGTGCCTTCGATCAGGGGATCTATTACAATGAGCAGTTCTTC. Translation gives CAFDQGIYYNEQFF.

The chain employs TRBV18 and TRBJ1-2; D remains unclear. Trimming took 6 bases from V and 4 from J, leaving 18 bases between them. In germline, CDR1 is KGHSH, CDR2 LQKENI. The CDR3 has 15 amino acids. The CDR3 nucleotides read TGTGCCAGCTCCGTCACCCAGGATCACCCCTATGGCTACACCTTC. It is translated as CASSVTQDHPYGYTF.

The chain has TRBV30 and TRBJ1-2; TRBD1 is a possible D gene (6 bases). The CDR3 length is 16 residues. Germline V gives CDR1 GTSNPN, CDR2 SVGIG (reference sequence). V was cut by 0 bases and J by 5 bases, with 19 bases left in between. The DNA for the CDR3 is TGTGCCTGGAGTGTACCCCTCTCCGGGACACGTTATGGCTACACCTTC. It yields the protein CAWSVPLSGTRYGYTF.

The chain employs TRBV30 and TRBJ2-7; D may match TRBD1 or TRBD2 (6 bases each). The CDR3 is 18 residues long. In germline, CDR1 is GTSNPN, CDR2 SVGIG (reference sequence). V was pared by 2 bases and J by 3 bases, with 26 bases between. CDR3 in DNA: TGTGCCTGGAGTACTTCACGGGGGCCCATATGGTCCAGCTACGAGCAGTACTTC. Its protein product is CAWSTSRGPIWSSYEQYF.

The CDR3 loop reads CASSWGNQPQHF. DNA of the CDR3: TGTGCCAGCAGCTGGGGGAATCAGCCCCAGCATTTT. J is TRBJ1-5 and V is TRBV7-2; TRBD1 might be the D (5 bases). Germline V gene sequence: CDR1 SGHTA, CDR2 FQGNSA. Trimming pared 4 bases from V and 4 bases from J, leaving 5 bases between. The CDR3 extends over 12 amino acids.

This chain uses TRBV5-1 with TRBJ1-1; D is undetermined. This CDR3 is 13 amino acids long. The V end lost 0 bases, the J end lost 7 bases, and 10 bases lay between the germline ends. The germline gives CDR1 SGHRS, CDR2 YFSETQ. The CDR3 sequence: CASSLGSGIEAFF. The CDR3 DNA sequence: TGCGCCAGCAGCTTGGGATCGGGAATTGAAGCTTTCTTT.

The V and J genes are TRBV2 and TRBJ2-3, with 8 bases fitting TRBD1. Germline CDR1 SNHLY, CDR2 FYNNEI. The CDR3 loop spans 15 amino acids. V lost 1 base, J lost 6 bases, and 6 bases stayed unmatched. The CDR3 nucleotides read TGTGCCAGCAGTGAAGACGACAGGGGCGGGGATACGCAGTATTTT. Translating gives CASSEDDRGGDTQYF. The whole variable domain, filled in from reference TRBV2 and TRBJ2-3, reads EPEVTQTPSHQVTQMGQEVILRCVPISNHLYFYWYRQILGQKVEFLVSFYNNEISEKSEIFDDQFSVERPDGSNFTLKIRSTKLEDSAMYFCASSEDDRGGDTQYFGPGTRLTVL.